Sequencing of this T cell receptor beta chain was carried out in a study of CD8 T cells in ankylosing spondylitis. Whole-study findings and limits: In ankylosing spondylitis patients, matched synovial fluid reportedly showed significant enrichment of disease-linked clones. Seven to nine highly homologous variants made up a TCR beta motif that seemed to typify ankylosing spondylitis blood.

TCRdb reprocessed the 5' RACE reads with MiXCR, giving one entry per CDR3 protein. The data show hundreds of thousands of distinct CDR3 sequences, roughly 12% seen once. As regards this clonotype: Its antigen is unidentified.

CDR3 length equals 15 residues. Germline loops: CDR1 SGHTA, CDR2 FQGNSA. V lost 5 bases, J lost 7 bases, and 10 bases stayed unmatched. Source material: blood, either unsorted or a sorted T cell fraction (not recorded which). This clonotype was obtained from a male donor with ankylosing spondylitis. The rearrangement joins TRBV7-2 to TRBJ2-7; 11 bases match TRBD2. The CDR3 reads CASSVSGRAVLEQYF. CDR3 nucleotide sequence: TGTGCCAGCAGCGTTAGCGGGAGGGCCGTTTTGGAGCAGTACTTC.